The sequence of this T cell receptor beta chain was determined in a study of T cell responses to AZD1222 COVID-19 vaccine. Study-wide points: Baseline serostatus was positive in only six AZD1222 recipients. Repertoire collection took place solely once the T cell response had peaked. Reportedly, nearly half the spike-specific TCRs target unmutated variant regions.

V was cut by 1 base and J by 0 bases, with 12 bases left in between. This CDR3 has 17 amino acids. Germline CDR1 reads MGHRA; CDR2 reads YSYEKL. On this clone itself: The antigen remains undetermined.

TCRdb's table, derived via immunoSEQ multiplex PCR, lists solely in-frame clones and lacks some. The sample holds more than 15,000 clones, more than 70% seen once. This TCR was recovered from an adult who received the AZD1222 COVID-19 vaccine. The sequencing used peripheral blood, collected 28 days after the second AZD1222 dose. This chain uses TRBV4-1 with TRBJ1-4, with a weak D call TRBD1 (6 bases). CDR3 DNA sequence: TGCGCCAGCAGCCAAGTTCTCAGGGGTGCAACTAATGAAAAACTGTTTTTT. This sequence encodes CASSQVLRGATNEKLFF.